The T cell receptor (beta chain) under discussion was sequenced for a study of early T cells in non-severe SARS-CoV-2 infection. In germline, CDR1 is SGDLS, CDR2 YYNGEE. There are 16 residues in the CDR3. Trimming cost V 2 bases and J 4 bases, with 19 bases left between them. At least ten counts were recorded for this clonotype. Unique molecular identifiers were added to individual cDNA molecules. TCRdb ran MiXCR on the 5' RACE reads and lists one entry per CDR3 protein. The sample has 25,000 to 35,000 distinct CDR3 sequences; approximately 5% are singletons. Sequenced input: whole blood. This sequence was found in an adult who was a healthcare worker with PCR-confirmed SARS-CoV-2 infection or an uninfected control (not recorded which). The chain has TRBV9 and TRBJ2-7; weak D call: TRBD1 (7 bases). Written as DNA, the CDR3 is TGTGCCAGCAGCGTGCTGTCGGGGGACAGCGTGTACGAGCAGTACTTC. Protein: CASSVLSGDSVYEQYF.